These 17 T cell receptor beta chains originate from one sample sequenced in a study of cytomegalovirus exposure and HLA in healthy donors. The PCR made use of 60 Vbeta and 13 Jbeta primers. Sequencing was performed with immunoSEQ multiplex PCR; in TCRdb, only in-frame clones are kept and a portion is missing. The data show approximately 90,000 clones, roughly 70% seen once. The sequencing input was PBMCs. The receptors stem from a woman between 45 and 65 years old in good health and CMV-seropositive.

The chain employs TRBV6-1 and TRBJ2-7, with TRBD2 matching 7 bases. This CDR3 has 14 amino acids. Trimming at V came to 6 bases and at J to 7 bases, leaving 12 bases not matched to a gene. Germline V gene lookup returns CDR1 MNHNS and CDR2 SASEGT. CDR3 in amino acids: CASRIERDNGEQYF. The DNA of the CDR3 is TGTGCCAGCAGAATCGAGCGGGATAACGGTGAGCAGTACTTC.

This clone has just a few counts. The chain combines TRBV27 with TRBJ1-5; D gene uncertain. Germline values: CDR1 MNHEY, CDR2 SMNVEV (reference sequence). The CDR3 covers 13 residues. The V gene lost 9 bases and the J gene lost 10 bases, with 19 bases spanning the gap. CDR3 bases: TGTGCCAGTCGGGATCAGCCCCAGGCACCCCAGCATTTT. It translates to CASRDQPQAPQHF.

The chain is built from TRBV11-3 and TRBJ2-5; the match to TRBD1 covers 8 bases. The trim removed 1 base at V and 4 bases at J, leaving 8 bases unmatched. Germline CDR1 is SGHNT and CDR2 is YENEEA. CDR3 length equals 16 residues. In nucleotides, the CDR3 is TGTGCCAGCAGCTTAGGGCAGGGGGCGCAGGGAGAGACCCAGTACTTC. This translates into CASSLGQGAQGETQYF. Based on the CDR3 plus reference TRBV11-3 and TRBJ2-5, the full variable domain is EAGVVQSPRYKIIEKKQPVAFWCNPISGHNTLYWYLQNLGQGPELLIRYENEEAVDDSQLPKDRFSAERLKGVDSTLKIQPAELGDSAVYLCASSLGQGAQGETQYFGPGTRLLVL.

The V call is TRBV2, the J call TRBJ1-4, with D possibly matching TRBD1 (5 bases). The germline gives CDR1 SNHLY, CDR2 FYNNEI. The CDR3 contains 15 residues. Trimming left V 5 bases short and J 8 bases short, with 18 bases between. The chain's CDR3 is CASSITGVKREKLFF. The DNA of the CDR3 is TGTGCCAGCAGTATAACAGGAGTCAAACGGGAAAAACTGTTTTTT.

V and J are TRBV4-2 and TRBJ1-2; 7 positions agree with TRBD1. V shed 0 bases, J shed 4 bases, and the junction held 5 bases outside the gene matches. Germline V CDR1 and CDR2: LGHNA, YNFKEQ. There are 15 residues in the CDR3. The CDR3 nucleotides read TGTGCCAGCAGCCAAGAGGAGGGGGCTGCCTATGGCTACACCTTC. Protein sequence: CASSQEEGAAYGYTF.

The chain combines TRBV11-2 with TRBJ2-3; unclear D gene. V was shortened by 5 bases and J by 0 bases, with 3 bases between the two germline ends. The CDR3 covers 12 residues. Germline CDR1 SGHAT, CDR2 FQNNGV. The CDR3 DNA reads TGTGCCAGCAGCCCAAGCACAGATACGCAGTATTTT. The encoded protein is CASSPSTDTQYF.

Notes on this clone: At one end, the junction sequence differs from germline, possibly due to a read error. Here the CDR3 reads CASSWTGGITYEQYF. The CDR3 nucleotides are TGTGCTAGCAGCTGGACAGGGGGCATTACCTACGAGCAGTACTTC. The V gene is TRBV7-7, the J gene TRBJ2-7, with 11 bases that match TRBD1. CDR1 is SSHAT, CDR2 FNYEAQ, per germline (reference sequence). The CDR3 is made up of 15 amino acids.

The chain recombines TRBV5-1 with TRBJ1-2; D possibly corresponds to TRBD1 (5 bases). The ends were cut back, 4 bases at V and 8 bases at J, with 15 bases in the middle. The V gene's germline CDR1 is SGHRS and CDR2 YFSETQ. This CDR3 is built from 13 residues. The CDR3 sequence: CASSHPNGGGYTF. Written as DNA, the CDR3 is TGCGCCAGCAGCCACCCCAACGGGGGAGGCTACACCTTC.

The J gene is TRBJ2-1, the V gene TRBV27; 10 bases match TRBD2. Germline lookup yields CDR1 MNHEY and CDR2 SMNVEV (reference sequence). There are 17 residues in the CDR3. J was trimmed by 0 bases and V by 6 bases; bases with no gene match: 8. The CDR3 DNA reads TGTGCCAGCAGCCGGACTAGCGGACAGGGCTCCTACAATGAGCAGTTCTTC. This codes for CASSRTSGQGSYNEQFF.

The chain is built from TRBV5-1 and TRBJ2-3; D uncertain. The germline gives CDR1 SGHRS, CDR2 YFSETQ. The CDR3 has 13 amino acids. Trimming took off 5 bases at V and 4 bases at J, with 11 bases between the two ends. CDR3 amino acids: CASSPVLADTQYF. The CDR3 DNA reads TGCGCCAGCAGTCCAGTTTTGGCAGATACGCAGTATTTT.

This chain uses TRBV28 with TRBJ1-6; 7 nucleotides line up with TRBD1. CDR3 length: 14 residues. V dropped 9 bases and J dropped 5; count of bases not matched to a gene: 7. From germline, CDR1 is MDHEN and CDR2 SYDVKM. Written as DNA, the CDR3 is TGTGCCAGTCAAACGGGACAGCATAATTCACCCCTCCACTTT. Protein product: CASQTGQHNSPLHF.

The chain has TRBV5-1 and TRBJ2-1, with D maybe TRBD2 (5 bases). Germline V gene data show CDR1 as SGHRS and CDR2 as YFSETQ. Trimming took 3 bases from V and 5 from J, leaving 15 bases between them. This CDR3 is built from 15 residues. The CDR3 DNA reads as TGCGCCAGCAGCTCGTCGGCTAGCCGAAACAATGAGCAGTTCTTC. The encoded protein is CASSSSASRNNEQFF.

This clone was observed once. V usage is TRBV2 and J usage is TRBJ2-1; the match to TRBD1 covers 7 bases. Germline-derived CDR1 and CDR2 are SNHLY and FYNNEI. Losses at the gene ends were 3 bases for V and 4 bases for J; bases not matched to a gene: 6. CDR3 size: 15 residues. CDR3 loop: CASSEQQGPYNEQFF. For the CDR3, the DNA is TGTGCCAGCAGTGAGCAACAGGGGCCGTACAATGAGCAGTTCTTC. Using reference TRBV2 and TRBJ2-1 for the parts outside the CDR3, the full variable domain is EPEVTQTPSHQVTQMGQEVILRCVPISNHLYFYWYRQILGQKVEFLVSFYNNEISEKSEIFDDQFSVERPDGSNFTLKIRSTKLEDSAMYFCASSEQQGPYNEQFFGPGTRLTVL.

By share, this clone counts as medium-sized (0.01 to 0.1%). The chain is built from TRBV7-3 and TRBJ2-7; 13 bases line up with TRBD2. V shed 5 bases and J 5 bases; nucleotides not matched to a gene: 6. Germline lookup yields CDR1 SGHTA and CDR2 FQGTGA. This CDR3 comprises 15 residues. CDR3 protein: CASSPTSGRLNEQYF. As DNA, the CDR3 is TGTGCCAGCAGCCCGACTAGCGGGAGGCTCAACGAGCAGTACTTC.

This clone was recorded once. This chain uses TRBV9 with TRBJ1-3; tentative D call: TRBD1 (5 bases). The CDR3 runs 14 residues. Germline CDR1 SGDLS, CDR2 YYNGEE. Trimming pared 2 bases from V and 1 base from J, leaving 7 bases between. In DNA, the CDR3 is TGTGCCAGCAGCGTGCAGGGTTCTGGAAACACCATATATTTT. This sequence encodes CASSVQGSGNTIYF.

The rearrangement links TRBV7-9 to TRBJ2-3, with D possibly matching TRBD2 (5 bases). Germline V gene sequence: CDR1 SEHNR, CDR2 FQNEAQ (reference sequence). Between the trimmed V and J ends, which lost 1 base and 0 bases, there was a span of 8 bases. CDR3 length: 15 amino acids. For the CDR3, the DNA is TGTGCCAGCAGCTTAGATAGCGTAAGCACAGATACGCAGTATTTT. Translation: CASSLDSVSTDTQYF.

With respect to this clone: Sequence at one end of the junction differs from germline and may be a read error. The chain is built from TRBV20-1 and TRBJ1-1, with 7 bases fitting TRBD1. CDR3 length equals 11 residues. CDR1 and CDR2 (germline): DFQATT, SNEGSKA (reference sequence). The CDR3 bases are TGCAGTGCGTTACAGGGGACTGCAGCTTTCTTT. Its protein is CSALQGTAAFF.